This TCR beta chain was recovered during a study of T cells in Graves' hyperthyroidism and ophthalmopathy. The source material, RNA transcripts, was used to amplify TCR beta CDR3 regions. The study used the HTBI primer set for a first-round RT-PCR of the TCR CDR3. Using its own MiXCR run on the multiplex PCR reads, TCRdb lists one record per CDR3 protein. Among around 540,000 distinct CDR3 sequences, around 42% were seen once, and the ten largest hold approximately 8.2%. In regard to this clonotype: The junction does not match germline at one end; this may be a read error.

Aged 18 to 65, the patients had hyperthyroidism that was newly diagnosed and had lasted under 2 months. Germline CDR1 reads KGHSY; CDR2 reads FQNENV. The CDR3 spans 11 residues. The sample was peripheral blood or thyroid tissue (not recorded which). This TCR was sampled from a woman in her late teens or twenties with Graves' hyperthyroidism. The rearrangement joins TRBV16 to TRBJ1-5; D unclear. The DNA for the CDR3 is TGTGCCAGCAGCGAATCCGGGACCCAGCATTTT. Protein: CASSESGTQHF.